One and the same sample provided the 22 T cell receptor beta chains below, sequenced in a study of human T cells and chemical hapten exposure. Time point here: pre-sensitization, week 0. Regarding treatment: therapeutic diphenylcyclopropenone sensitization with weekly scalp DPC. TCRdb recomputed calls from the RACE reads with MiXCR, one row per CDR3 protein. The repertoire holds more than 70,000 distinct CDR3 sequences, with roughly 8.5% as singletons. This specimen was whole blood, taken in connection with sensitization to the hapten diphenylcyclopropenone (DPC). These receptors originate from a man in his forties or fifties with alopecia areata. Some clones in this sample may be carry-over from other donors' samples.

This clonotype has ten or more counts. The genes are TRBV12-3 or TRBV12-4 and TRBJ2-7; maybe TRBD2 (5 bases). The V end lost 2 bases, the J end lost 6 bases, and 8 bases lay between the germline ends. The CDR3 runs to 12 residues. CDR3 region: CASSLSSGEQYV. CDR3 DNA sequence: TGTGCCAGCAGTTTATCGAGCGGCGAGCAGTACGTC.

The chain joins TRBV7-8 to TRBJ2-3, with 8 bases aligning to TRBD2. This CDR3 spans 14 amino acids. CDR1 and CDR2 (germline): SGHVS, FQNEAQ. The V and J ends lost 5 bases and 11 bases, in that order; junction bases with no gene match: 12. DNA for the CDR3: TGTGCCAGCAGCCCAGAGCTTAGCGGGACAAAGCAGTATTTT. Translated: CASSPELSGTKQYF.

This clonotype has a count of ten or more. This sequence joins TRBV2 and TRBJ2-5; 7 bases fit TRBD2. V gave up 2 bases and J gave up 3 bases; unmatched junction bases: 3. CDR1 SNHLY and CDR2 FYNNEI come from the germline V gene. The CDR3 runs 14 residues. CDR3 sequence (DNA): TGTGCCAGCAGTGAACGGCTAGCGGAAGAGACCCAGTACTTC. Residues: CASSERLAEETQYF.

This clonotype was observed at least ten times. The chain is built from TRBV27 and TRBJ1-4, with TRBD1 as a possible D gene (6 bases). The germline V gene encodes CDR1 MNHEY and CDR2 SMNVEV (reference sequence). Trimming left V 1 base short and J 6 bases short, with 9 bases between. This CDR3 comprises 14 residues. For the CDR3, the DNA is TGTGCCAGCAGTTTATGGGGGCCGGATGAAAAACTGTTTTTT. It codes for CASSLWGPDEKLFF.

This clonotype was counted a few times. The V gene is TRBV7-2, the J gene TRBJ2-4; 7 bases line up with TRBD2. CDR3 length: 20 residues. Germline V gene sequence: CDR1 SGHTA, CDR2 FQGNSA. V was pared by 0 bases and J by 0 bases, with 14 bases of the junction left unmatched. This CDR3 is CASSLALSVPGGIAKNIQYF. The DNA for the CDR3 is TGTGCCAGCAGCTTAGCCCTCTCTGTCCCGGGAGGTATAGCCAAAAACATTCAGTACTTC.

The rearrangement joins TRBV28 to TRBJ2-7; TRBD1 aligns across 9 bases. Germline values: CDR1 MDHEN, CDR2 SYDVKM. There are 14 residues in the CDR3. The V and J ends lost 4 bases and 4 bases, in that order; junction bases with no gene match: 5. The CDR3 DNA sequence: TGTGCCAGCAGTTCGGACAGGGGATTATACGAGCAGTACGTC. Translation: CASSSDRGLYEQYV.

The genes are TRBV19 and TRBJ2-1; tentative D call: TRBD1 (5 bases). The CDR3 covers 12 residues. The V end was cut by 4 bases, the J end by 13 bases, with 14 bases between. Germline lookup yields CDR1 LNHDA and CDR2 SQIVND (reference sequence). The CDR3 sequence: CASSSHRFEQFF. The CDR3 nucleotides are TGTGCCAGTAGTAGCCACAGGTTCGAACAGTTCTTC.

The chain employs TRBV7-2 and TRBJ1-2, with D tentatively TRBD1 (5 bases). Germline lookup yields CDR1 SGHTA and CDR2 FQGNSA. This CDR3 is 13 amino acids long. V lost 5 bases and J 8 bases, leaving 15 bases between the germline ends. The CDR3 region is CASSPGQEGGYTF. CDR3 coding DNA: TGTGCCAGCAGCCCGGGGCAGGAAGGGGGCTACACCTTC.

This clonotype was counted ten times or more. This sequence joins TRBV5-4 and TRBJ2-3; 13 bases fit TRBD2. Looked up from germline, CDR1 is SGHNT and CDR2 is YYREEE (reference sequence). V was clipped by 5 bases and J by 4 bases; unmatched bases: 7. There are 16 residues in the CDR3. The CDR3 sequence: CASRRTSGSSADTQYF. The CDR3 region has the DNA TGTGCCAGCAGACGGACTAGCGGGAGCTCCGCAGATACGCAGTATTTT.

This clonotype came up many times. The chain links TRBV29-1 to TRBJ2-3; D possibly uses TRBD1 or TRBD2 (5 bases each). V gave up 7 bases and J gave up 3 bases, with 5 bases separating them. The CDR3 totals 10 residues. The germline V gene encodes CDR1 SQVTM and CDR2 ANQGSEA. The CDR3 sequence: CSGGTDTQYF. The CDR3 DNA sequence: TGCAGCGGGGGGACAGATACGCAGTATTTT.

This clonotype was recorded at least ten times. CDR3 protein: CASSLDIQPQHF. The CDR3 DNA reads as TGTGCCAGCAGCTTAGACATCCAGCCCCAGCATTTT. The chain carries TRBV7-9 and TRBJ1-5; D is unresolved. In germline, CDR1 is SEHNR, CDR2 FQNEAQ (reference sequence). The CDR3 loop spans 12 amino acids. Trimming removed 1 base from V and 7 bases from J, with 5 bases in between.

This clonotype came up a few times. The rearrangement joins TRBV10-3 to TRBJ2-2, with TRBD2 matching over 10 bases. After removal of 4 bases from V and 0 bases from J, the junction contained 11 bases not matched to a gene. CDR1 and CDR2 (germline): ENHRY, SYGVKD. This CDR3 is 19 amino acids long. The CDR3 DNA is TGTGCCATCAGTGGAGACACTAGCGGGACGGGCTCGAACACCGGGGAGCTGTTTTTT. Translated, it gives CAISGDTSGTGSNTGELFF.

This clonotype was counted at least ten times. The chain is built from TRBV10-3 and TRBJ1-2, with a tentative D call TRBD1 (5 bases). The V gene lost 11 bases and the J gene lost 6 bases, with 19 bases spanning the gap. Germline V gene sequence: CDR1 ENHRY, CDR2 SYGVKD. The CDR3 length is 13 residues. CDR3 region: CAFREQGTDGYTF. The CDR3 DNA reads as TGTGCCTTCCGCGAGCAGGGAACAGATGGCTACACCTTC.

This clonotype came up many times. The chain's CDR3 is CASSKSWHV. For the CDR3, the DNA is TGTGCCAGCAGTAAGAGCTGGCACGTC. The chain employs TRBV9 and TRBJ2-7; D gene ambiguous. The CDR3 covers 9 residues. The V gene's germline CDR1 is SGDLS and CDR2 YYNGEE.

As concerns this clonotype: Possible read error: a much larger clone is one base away. The chain combines TRBV6-5 with TRBJ1-6, with 9 bases lining up with TRBD1. CDR3 length: 14 residues. CDR1 and CDR2 from the germline V gene are MNHEY and SVGAGI. CDR3 region: CASNTGGGNSPLNF. CDR3 in DNA: TGTGCCAGCAACACAGGGGGCGGCAATTCACCCCTCAACTTT.

The CDR3: CASSFTTANYGYTF. The CDR3 DNA reads as TGTGCCAGCAGTTTTACGACAGCTAACTATGGCTACACCTTC. The genes are TRBV12-3 or TRBV12-4 and TRBJ1-2; possible D gene TRBD1, 5 bases. This CDR3 contains 14 residues. V was clipped by 3 bases and J by 0 bases, with 8 bases between them.

Points on this clonotype: Germline is not matched at one junction end, which may reflect a read error. This rearrangement joins TRBV5-4 to TRBJ2-7; D tentatively fits TRBD1 or TRBD2 (5 bases each). CDR3 length: 16 amino acids. The germline V gene encodes CDR1 SGHNT and CDR2 YYREEE (reference sequence). The CDR3 DNA sequence: TGTGCCAGCAGCTTGGGGCGCGAGAGGGGTGGACTCCTTAAGAACTTC. Translating gives CASSLGRERGGLLKNF.

This clonotype was detected only a few times. The J gene is TRBJ2-7, the V gene TRBV20-1, with D perhaps TRBD1 or TRBD2 (6 bases each). Trimming removed 6 bases from V and 5 bases from J, with 11 bases in between. Germline V CDR1 and CDR2: DFQATT, SNEGSKA (reference sequence). There are 11 residues in the CDR3. The chain's CDR3 is CSARRGDEQYV. CDR3 coding DNA: TGCAGTGCCCGAAGGGGGGACGAGCAGTACGTC.

The table lists this clonotype with many counts. The chain joins TRBV7-2 to TRBJ1-5, with 7 bases identical to TRBD1. Germline V lookup: CDR1 SGHTA, CDR2 FQGNSA. The V and J ends lost 5 bases and 5 bases, in that order; junction bases with no gene match: 9. CDR3 size: 15 residues. The CDR3 DNA is TGTGCCAGCAGCCCTCGACAGGGTGATGATCAGCCCCAGCATTTT. Residues: CASSPRQGDDQPQHF.

In this sample, this clonotype turned up a few times. V usage is TRBV14 and J usage is TRBJ2-5; D possibly matches TRBD1 or TRBD2 (6 bases each). Germline V CDR1 and CDR2: SGHDN, FVKESK. This CDR3 region has 16 residues. V was pared by 4 bases and J by 5 bases, with 20 bases between. The CDR3 loop reads CASSLIRGTSLETQYF. CDR3 bases: TGTGCCAGCAGCCTCATCAGGGGAACTAGCTTGGAGACCCAGTACTTC.

V and J are TRBV27 and TRBJ2-7, with TRBD2 identical over 7 bases. This CDR3 is built from 16 residues. Losses at the gene ends were 5 bases for V and 4 bases for J; bases not matched to a gene: 14. Per germline, CDR1 MNHEY and CDR2 SMNVEV (reference sequence). CDR3 sequence (DNA): TGTGCCAGCAGTCCCAGTTGGCTAGCGGTCTCTTACGAGCAGTACGTC. Its protein is CASSPSWLAVSYEQYV.

In this sample, this clonotype turned up many times. This sequence joins TRBV7-8 and TRBJ1-5, with D uncertain. This CDR3 has 16 residues. Deletions cut 4 bases from V and 2 bases from J, with 15 bases between. Germline values: CDR1 SGHVS, CDR2 FQNEAQ. The CDR3 sequence is CASSSYSPLGNQPQHF. In DNA, the CDR3 is TGTGCCAGCAGCTCTTATTCCCCGTTAGGCAATCAGCCCCAGCATTTT.